This T cell receptor beta chain was obtained from a study of blood T cell repertoires in COVID-19. Trimming removed 1 base at V and 8 bases at J, with 12 bases between. Looked up from germline, CDR1 is MGHDK and CDR2 is SYGVNS. The CDR3 runs to 14 residues. Grouping used clinical history reported by participants in a survey and questionnaire. Recovery meant two consecutive negative NP/OP PCR tests, professional clearance, or resolved symptoms. Study processing details: Reference gene primer amplification gave estimated nucleated cell counts. Generated by immunoSEQ multiplex PCR, the TCRdb table keeps only in-frame clones and is missing some. V and J calls and clone size follow that table, whereas D and trimming were derived from the DNA. The repertoire holds a few hundred thousand clones, with more than 85% as singletons.

The chain couples TRBV25-1 to TRBJ2-1; tentatively, D is TRBD2 (6 bases). The sequence was collected from a woman aged 25 to 39 who had recovered from COVID-19. Specimen: PBMCs or T cells enriched from blood (not recorded which). CDR3 sequence: CASSESGGDDEQFF. The CDR3 DNA is TGTGCCAGCAGTGAATCAGGAGGGGACGATGAGCAGTTCTTC. Using reference TRBV25-1 and TRBJ2-1 for the parts outside the CDR3, the full variable domain is EADIYQTPRYLVIGTGKKITLECSQTMGHDKMYWYQQDPGMELHLIHYSYGVNSTEKGDLSSESTVSRIRTEHFPLTLESARPSHTSQYLCASSESGGDDEQFFGPGTRLTVL.